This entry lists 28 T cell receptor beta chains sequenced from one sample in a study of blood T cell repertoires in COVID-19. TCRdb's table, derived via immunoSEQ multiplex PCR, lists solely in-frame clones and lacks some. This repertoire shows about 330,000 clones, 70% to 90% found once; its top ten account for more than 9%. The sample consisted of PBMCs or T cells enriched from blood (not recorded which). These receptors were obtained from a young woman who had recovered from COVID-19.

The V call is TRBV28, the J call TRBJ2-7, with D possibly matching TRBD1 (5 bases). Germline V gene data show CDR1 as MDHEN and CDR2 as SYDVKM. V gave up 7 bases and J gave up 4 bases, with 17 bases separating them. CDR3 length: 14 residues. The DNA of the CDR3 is TGTGCCAGCATCCCCCAACAGGCGAGTTACGAGCAGTACTTC. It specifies CASIPQQASYEQYF.

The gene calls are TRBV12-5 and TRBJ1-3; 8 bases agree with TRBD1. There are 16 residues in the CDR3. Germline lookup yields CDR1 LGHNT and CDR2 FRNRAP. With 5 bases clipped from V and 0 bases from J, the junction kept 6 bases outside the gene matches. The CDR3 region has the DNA TGTGCTAGTGGTACGGACAGGGACGGCTCTGGAAACACCATATATTTT. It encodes CASGTDRDGSGNTIYF.

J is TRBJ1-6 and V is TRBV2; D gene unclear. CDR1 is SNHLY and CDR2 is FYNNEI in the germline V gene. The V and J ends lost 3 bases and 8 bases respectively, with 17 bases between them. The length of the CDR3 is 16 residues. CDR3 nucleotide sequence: TGTGCCAGCAGTGATAGGCCGCGGGCAGTGCATTCACCCCTCCACTTT. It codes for CASSDRPRAVHSPLHF.

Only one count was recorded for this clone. This chain's CDR3 is CASSRDRGHGANVLTF. DNA for the CDR3: TGTGCCAGCAGCAGAGACAGGGGGCATGGGGCCAACGTCCTGACTTTC. The chain couples TRBV21-1 to TRBJ2-6; the table's D call, TRBD1, was not checked against the DNA. TRBV21-1 is labeled a pseudogene. This CDR3 spans 16 amino acids.

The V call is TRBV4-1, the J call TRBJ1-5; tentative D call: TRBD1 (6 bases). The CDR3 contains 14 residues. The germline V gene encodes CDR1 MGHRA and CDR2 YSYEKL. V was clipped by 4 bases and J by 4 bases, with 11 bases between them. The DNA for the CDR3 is TGCGCCAGCAGCCTTCGACAGGCTAATCAGCCCCAGCATTTT. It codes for CASSLRQANQPQHF.

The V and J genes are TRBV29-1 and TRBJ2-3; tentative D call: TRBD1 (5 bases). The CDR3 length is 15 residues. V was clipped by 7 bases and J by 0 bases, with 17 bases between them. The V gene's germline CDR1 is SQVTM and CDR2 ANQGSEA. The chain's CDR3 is CSATPTGASTDTQYF. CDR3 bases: TGCAGCGCGACCCCGACTGGGGCAAGCACAGATACGCAGTATTTT.

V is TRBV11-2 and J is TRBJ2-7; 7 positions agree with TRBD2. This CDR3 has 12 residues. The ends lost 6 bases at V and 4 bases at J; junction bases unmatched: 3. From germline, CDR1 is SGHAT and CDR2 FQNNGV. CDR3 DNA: TGTGCCAGCAGAAGGGAGGGATACGAGCAGTACTTC. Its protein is CASRREGYEQYF.

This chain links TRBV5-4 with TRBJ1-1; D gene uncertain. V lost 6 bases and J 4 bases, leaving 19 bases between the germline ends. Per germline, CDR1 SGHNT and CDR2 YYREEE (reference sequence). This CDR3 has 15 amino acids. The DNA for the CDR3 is TGTGCCAGCAACGAAGGAGGGCCGTTGGCCACTGAAGCTTTCTTT. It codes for CASNEGGPLATEAFF.

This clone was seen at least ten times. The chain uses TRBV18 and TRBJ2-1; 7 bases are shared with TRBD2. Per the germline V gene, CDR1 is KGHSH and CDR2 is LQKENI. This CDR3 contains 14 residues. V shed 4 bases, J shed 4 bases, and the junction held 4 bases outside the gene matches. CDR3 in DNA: TGTGCCAGCTCACAGCAGCGGGGTTACAATGAGCAGTTCTTC. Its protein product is CASSQQRGYNEQFF.

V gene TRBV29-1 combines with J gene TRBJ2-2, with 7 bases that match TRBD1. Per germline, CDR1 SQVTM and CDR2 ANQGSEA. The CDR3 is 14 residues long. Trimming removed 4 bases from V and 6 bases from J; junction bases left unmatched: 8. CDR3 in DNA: TGCAGCGTTGGGGCTTTGACAGGGTCCGGGGAGCTGTTTTTT. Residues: CSVGALTGSGELFF.

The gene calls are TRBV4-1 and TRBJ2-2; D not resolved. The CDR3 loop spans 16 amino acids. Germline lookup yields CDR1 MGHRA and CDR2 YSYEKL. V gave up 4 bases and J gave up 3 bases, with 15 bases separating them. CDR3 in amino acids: CASSPRFGSHTGELFF. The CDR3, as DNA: TGCGCCAGCAGCCCCCGTTTCGGTTCTCACACCGGGGAGCTGTTTTTT.

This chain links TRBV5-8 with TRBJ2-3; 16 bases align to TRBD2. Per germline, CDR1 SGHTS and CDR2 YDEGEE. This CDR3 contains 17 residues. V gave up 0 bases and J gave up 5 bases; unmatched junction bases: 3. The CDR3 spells CASSLEGLAGGQDTQYF. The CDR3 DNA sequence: TGTGCCAGCAGCTTGGAGGGACTAGCGGGGGGGCAAGATACGCAGTATTTT.

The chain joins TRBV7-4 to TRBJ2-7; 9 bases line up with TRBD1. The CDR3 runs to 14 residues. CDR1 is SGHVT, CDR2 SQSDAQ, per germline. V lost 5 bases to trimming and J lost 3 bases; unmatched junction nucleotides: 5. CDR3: CASSPGTGFYEQYF. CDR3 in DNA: TGTGCCAGCAGCCCCGGGACAGGGTTCTACGAGCAGTACTTC.

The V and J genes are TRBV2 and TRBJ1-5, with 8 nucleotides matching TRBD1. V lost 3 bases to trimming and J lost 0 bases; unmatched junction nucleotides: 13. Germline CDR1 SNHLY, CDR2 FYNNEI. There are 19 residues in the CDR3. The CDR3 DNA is TGTGCCAGCAGTGATGGTGGGGGACAGGAACTGTATAGCAATCAGCCCCAGCATTTT. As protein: CASSDGGGQELYSNQPQHF.

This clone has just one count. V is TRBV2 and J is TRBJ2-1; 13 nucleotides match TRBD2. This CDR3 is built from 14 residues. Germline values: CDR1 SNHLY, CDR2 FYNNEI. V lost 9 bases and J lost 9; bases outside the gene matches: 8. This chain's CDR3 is CARGGTSGITEQFF. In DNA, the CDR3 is TGTGCCAGGGGGGGGACTAGCGGGATCACTGAGCAGTTCTTC.

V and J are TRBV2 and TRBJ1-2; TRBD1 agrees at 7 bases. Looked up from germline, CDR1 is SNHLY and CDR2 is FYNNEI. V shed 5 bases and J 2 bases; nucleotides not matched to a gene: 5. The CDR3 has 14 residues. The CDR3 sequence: CASSPTGKNYGYTF. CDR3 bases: TGTGCCAGCAGTCCGACAGGGAAGAACTATGGCTACACCTTC.

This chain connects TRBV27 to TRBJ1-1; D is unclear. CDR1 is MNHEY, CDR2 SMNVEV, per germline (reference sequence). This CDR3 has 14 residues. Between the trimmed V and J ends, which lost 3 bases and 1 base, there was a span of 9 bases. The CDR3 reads CASSLATQNTEAFF. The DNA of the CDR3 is TGTGCCAGCAGTTTGGCGACTCAGAACACTGAAGCTTTCTTT.

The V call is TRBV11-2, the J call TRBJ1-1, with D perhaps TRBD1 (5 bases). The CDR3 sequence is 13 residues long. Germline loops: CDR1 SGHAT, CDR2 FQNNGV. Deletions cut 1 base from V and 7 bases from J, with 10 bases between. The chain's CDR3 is CASSLGPGIEAFF. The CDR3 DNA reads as TGTGCCAGCAGCTTAGGACCAGGGATTGAAGCTTTCTTT.

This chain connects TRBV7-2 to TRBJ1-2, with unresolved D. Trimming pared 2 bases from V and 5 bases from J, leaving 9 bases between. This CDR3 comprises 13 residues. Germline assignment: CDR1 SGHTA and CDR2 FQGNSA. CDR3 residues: CASSLWAVYGYTF. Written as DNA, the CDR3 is TGTGCCAGCAGCTTATGGGCCGTTTATGGCTACACCTTC.

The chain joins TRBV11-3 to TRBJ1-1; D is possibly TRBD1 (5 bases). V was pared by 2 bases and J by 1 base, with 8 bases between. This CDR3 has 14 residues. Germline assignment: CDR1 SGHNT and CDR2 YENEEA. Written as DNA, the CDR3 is TGTGCCAGCAGCTTAAGGGGAGGGAACACTGAAGCTTTCTTT. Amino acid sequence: CASSLRGGNTEAFF.

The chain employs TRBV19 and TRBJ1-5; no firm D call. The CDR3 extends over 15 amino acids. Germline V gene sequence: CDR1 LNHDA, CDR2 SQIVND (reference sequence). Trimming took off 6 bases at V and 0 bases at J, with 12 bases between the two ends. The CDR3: CASSRSRYSNQPQHF. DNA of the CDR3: TGTGCCAGTAGCCGGAGTCGGTATAGCAATCAGCCCCAGCATTTT.

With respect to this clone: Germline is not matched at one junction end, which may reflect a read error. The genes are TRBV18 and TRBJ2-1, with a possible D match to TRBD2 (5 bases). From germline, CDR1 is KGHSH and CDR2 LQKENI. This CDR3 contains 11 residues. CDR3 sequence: CASSPQTGWIF. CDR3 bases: TGTGCCAGCTCACCACAGACGGGATGGATCTTC.

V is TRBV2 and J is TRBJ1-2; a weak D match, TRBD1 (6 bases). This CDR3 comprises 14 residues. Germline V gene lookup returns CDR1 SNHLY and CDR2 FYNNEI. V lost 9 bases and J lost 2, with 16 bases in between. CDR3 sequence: CASMGQGWNYGYTF. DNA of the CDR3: TGTGCCAGTATGGGGCAGGGGTGGAACTATGGCTACACCTTC.

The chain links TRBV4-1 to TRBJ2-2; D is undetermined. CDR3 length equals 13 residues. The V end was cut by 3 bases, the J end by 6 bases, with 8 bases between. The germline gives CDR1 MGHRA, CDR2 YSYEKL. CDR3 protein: CASSQGEAGELFF. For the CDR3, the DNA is TGCGCCAGCAGCCAGGGCGAAGCCGGGGAGCTGTTTTTT.

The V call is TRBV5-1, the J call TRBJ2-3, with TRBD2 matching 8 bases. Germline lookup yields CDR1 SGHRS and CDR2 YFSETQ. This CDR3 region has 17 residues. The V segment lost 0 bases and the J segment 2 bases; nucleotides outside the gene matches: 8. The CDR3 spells CASSLALAVRNTDTQYF. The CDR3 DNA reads TGCGCCAGCAGCTTGGCACTAGCGGTGAGAAACACAGATACGCAGTATTTT.

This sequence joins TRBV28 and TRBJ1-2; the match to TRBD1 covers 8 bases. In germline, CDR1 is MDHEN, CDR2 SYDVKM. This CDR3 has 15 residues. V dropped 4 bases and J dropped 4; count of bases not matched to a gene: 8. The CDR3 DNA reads TGTGCCAGCAGTTCGCATACAGGGGGACCCTATGGCTACACCTTC. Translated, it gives CASSSHTGGPYGYTF.

CDR3 protein: CASSHPRPANSPLHF. CDR3 nucleotides: TGTGCCAGCAGCCACCCACGCCCTGCGAATTCACCCCTCCACTTT. The chain combines TRBV3-1 (or the pseudogene TRBV3-2) with TRBJ1-6, with D hard to call. Germline CDR1 and CDR2: LGHDT and YNNKEL (reference sequence). This CDR3 is built from 15 residues. Deletions cut 3 bases from V and 7 bases from J, with 13 bases between.

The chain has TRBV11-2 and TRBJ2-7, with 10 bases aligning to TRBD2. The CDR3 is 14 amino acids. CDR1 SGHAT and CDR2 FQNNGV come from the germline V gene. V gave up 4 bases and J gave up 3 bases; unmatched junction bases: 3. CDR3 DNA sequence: TGTGCCAGCAGCTGGACTAGCGGAGACTACGAGCAGTACTTC. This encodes CASSWTSGDYEQYF.